These 11 T cell receptor beta chains were all obtained from the same sample, sequenced in a study of cytomegalovirus exposure and HLA in healthy donors. The method was immunoSEQ multiplex PCR; TCRdb's version includes in-frame clones alone and lacks a portion of them. This table holds about 360,000 clones, more than 80% found once. The material sequenced was PBMCs. The receptors originated from a woman between 18 and 29 years old in good health and CMV-seronegative.

The gene calls are TRBV5-6 and TRBJ2-1; 9 nucleotides match TRBD1. Trimming cost V 1 base and J 3 bases; bases outside gene matches: 5. The CDR3 has 16 amino acids. Per germline, CDR1 SGHDT and CDR2 YYEEEE. The CDR3 nucleotides are TGTGCCAGCAGCTTGAGGGGGACAGGGATCTACAATGAGCAGTTCTTC. Amino acid sequence: CASSLRGTGIYNEQFF.

V and J are TRBV14 and TRBJ2-1; possibly TRBD1 for D (6 bases). Germline V lookup: CDR1 SGHDN, CDR2 FVKESK. Deletions cut 2 bases from V and 7 bases from J, with 12 bases between. The CDR3 is made up of 14 amino acids. In DNA, the CDR3 is TGTGCCAGCAGCCAATTGACAGGCGTAAATGAGCAGTTCTTC. It yields the protein CASSQLTGVNEQFF.

Remarks on this clone: At one end, the junction sequence differs from germline, possibly due to a read error. The V gene is TRBV6-1, the J gene TRBJ2-7; possible D gene TRBD1, 5 bases. CDR3 length equals 16 residues. Germline CDR1 and CDR2: MNHNS and SASEGT. CDR3 in DNA: TGTGCCAGTAGTGTTAATCGACAGACCCTTTCCTACGAGCAGTACTTC. The encoded protein is CASSVNRQTLSYEQYF.

The V and J genes are TRBV5-1 and TRBJ2-3; the match to TRBD2 covers 14 bases. The CDR3 loop spans 15 amino acids. Germline-derived CDR1 and CDR2 are SGHRS and YFSETQ. The CDR3 is CASGTSGGRTDTQYF. The CDR3 region has the DNA TGCGCTTCCGGGACTAGCGGGGGACGCACAGATACGCAGTATTTT.

The chain carries TRBV4-2 and TRBJ1-2; no reliable D call. The CDR3 contains 14 residues. Trimming left V 4 bases short and J 3 bases short, with 12 bases between. The germline CDR1 and CDR2 sequences are LGHNA and YNFKEQ. CDR3 coding DNA: TGTGCCAGCAGCCCGGGGTATGAATACTATGGCTACACCTTC. This translates into CASSPGYEYYGYTF.

This clone was observed a handful of times. V is TRBV5-1 and J is TRBJ1-1; no clear D gene. This CDR3 contains 15 residues. Germline V lookup: CDR1 SGHRS, CDR2 YFSETQ. V was trimmed by 1 base and J by 0 bases, leaving 10 bases between them. DNA for the CDR3: TGCGCCAGCAGCTTGAGGCCAGGCATGAACACTGAAGCTTTCTTT. Translating it yields CASSLRPGMNTEAFF.

The V gene is TRBV28, the J gene TRBJ1-5, with D possibly being TRBD1 (6 bases). The germline CDR1 and CDR2 sequences are MDHEN and SYDVKM. The CDR3 totals 16 residues. The ends were cut back, 6 bases at V and 0 bases at J, with 15 bases in the middle. CDR3 sequence (DNA): TGTGCCAGCAGCACAGGGTATGAAGGTAGCAATCAGCCCCAGCATTTT. Its protein is CASSTGYEGSNQPQHF.

The chain employs TRBV28 and TRBJ1-2; 7 positions match TRBD1. The CDR3 runs 15 residues. Unmatched junction bases numbered 12, after V lost 6 bases and J lost 5 bases. Germline-derived CDR1 and CDR2 are MDHEN and SYDVKM. The CDR3 DNA reads TGTGCCAGCAGCCATACAGGGGCTAAAGGATATGGCTACACCTTC. Translated: CASSHTGAKGYGYTF.

On this clone itself: Other DNA sequences from this sample encode an identical CDR3 as well. The chain combines TRBV29-1 with TRBJ1-2; no clear D. Looked up from germline, CDR1 is SQVTM and CDR2 is ANQGSEA. The CDR3 extends over 12 amino acids. Trimming removed 2 bases at V and 4 bases at J, with 8 bases between. CDR3 amino acids: CSVERGSYGYTF. The DNA of the CDR3 is TGCAGCGTTGAACGGGGATCCTATGGCTACACCTTC.

The V and J genes are TRBV15 and TRBJ1-2; D possibly corresponds to TRBD1 (6 bases). The length of the CDR3 is 14 residues. The V gene lost 3 bases and the J gene lost 5 bases, with 13 bases spanning the gap. CDR1 is LNHNV and CDR2 is YYDKDF in the germline V gene (reference sequence). For the CDR3, the DNA is TGTGCCACCAGCAGGACCGGGACACAGTATGGCTACACCTTC. Its translation: CATSRTGTQYGYTF.

The chain links TRBV9 to TRBJ2-5, with 13 bases matching TRBD2. V lost 5 bases to trimming and J lost 4 bases; unmatched junction nucleotides: 14. From germline, CDR1 is SGDLS and CDR2 YYNGEE. This CDR3 contains 18 residues. CDR3 amino acids: CASSHGLAGVGGRETQYF. In DNA form, the CDR3 reads TGTGCCAGCAGTCACGGACTAGCGGGAGTGGGGGGCCGAGAGACCCAGTACTTC.